This is a list of T cell receptor beta chains from one sample in a study of shared clonotypes between healthy human individuals. Some clones are missing from TCRdb's copy, which holds only in-frame ones; the method was immunoSEQ multiplex PCR. This sample yields under 1,900,000 clones, of which around 98.5% are seen a single time; under 0.45% belongs to the top ten. Sequencing was carried out using naive CD4+ T cells sorted from blood. These receptors originate from a man aged 25 to 40 in good health. Each CDR3 is given with its conserved first and last residue. D genes are given only for firm matches. Expanded clones get a size class; other rows say once, few or many, or leave the size out.

clone size: -; J gene: TRBJ2-6; D gene: -; V gene: TRBV6-5; CDR3 DNA: TGTGCCAGCAGTTACGGAGTCTCTGGGGCCAACGTCCTGACTTTC; CDR3 protein: CASSYGVSGANVLTF
clone size: -; J gene: TRBJ1-5; D gene: -; V gene: TRBV6-5; CDR3 DNA: TGTGCCAGCAGCGCTAATCAGCCCCAGCATTTT; CDR3 protein: CASSANQPQHF
clone size: -; J gene: TRBJ1-3; D gene: -; V gene: TRBV4-1; CDR3 DNA: TGCGCCAGCAGCCAAGTATCGGCTAACACCATATATTTT; CDR3 protein: CASSQVSANTIYF
clone size: -; J gene: TRBJ2-1; D gene: -; V gene: TRBV6-5; CDR3 DNA: TGTGCCAGCAGTTACGCTCTCTCCTACAATGAGCAGTTCTTC; CDR3 protein: CASSYALSYNEQFF
clone size: -; J gene: TRBJ2-5; D gene: TRBD2; V gene: TRBV7-9; CDR3 DNA: TGTGCCAGCAGCTTAGTGACTAGCGGGAGGGCCTCAGAGACCCAGTACTTC; CDR3 protein: CASSLVTSGRASETQYF
clone size: -; J gene: TRBJ2-1; D gene: TRBD1; V gene: TRBV7-2; CDR3 DNA: TGTGCCAGCAGTTACGGACAGGGTTACAATGAGCAGTTCTTC; CDR3 protein: CASSYGQGYNEQFF
clone size: -; J gene: TRBJ1-3; D gene: -; V gene: TRBV19; CDR3 DNA: TGTGCCAGTAGTGCTACGGACAGCTCTGGAAACACCATATATTTT; CDR3 protein: CASSATDSSGNTIYF
clone size: -; J gene: TRBJ2-1; D gene: TRBD2; V gene: TRBV5-1; CDR3 DNA: TGCGCCAGCAGCTTGGAGCGGGAAGAGCAGTTCTTC; CDR3 protein: CASSLEREEQFF
clone size: -; J gene: TRBJ2-5; D gene: -; V gene: TRBV6-1; CDR3 DNA: TGTGCCAGCAGTGAACAGCTCAGCCAAGAGACCCAGTACTTC; CDR3 protein: CASSEQLSQETQYF
clone size: -; J gene: TRBJ2-1; D gene: TRBD2; V gene: TRBV6-1; CDR3 DNA: TGTGCCAGCAGTTCCGGGACTAGCTCCTACAATGAGCAGTTCTTC; CDR3 protein: CASSSGTSSYNEQFF
clone size: -; J gene: TRBJ2-7; D gene: -; V gene: TRBV5-4; CDR3 DNA: TGTGCCAGCAGCAAACAAACCGGGCCTTCCTACGAGCAGTACTTC; CDR3 protein: CASSKQTGPSYEQYF
clone size: -; J gene: TRBJ2-2; D gene: TRBD1; V gene: TRBV28; CDR3 DNA: TGTGCCAGCAGGCTAGACAGGGAAGGGACCGGGGAGCTGTTTTTT; CDR3 protein: CASRLDREGTGELFF
clone size: -; J gene: TRBJ1-5; D gene: -; V gene: TRBV19; CDR3 DNA: TGTGCCAGTAGTATCCAGACCAATCAGCCCCAGCATTTT; CDR3 protein: CASSIQTNQPQHF
clone size: -; J gene: TRBJ2-2; D gene: -; V gene: TRBV4-2; CDR3 DNA: TGTGCCAGCAGCCAAGAGGGTAACACCGGGGAGCTGTTTTTT; CDR3 protein: CASSQEGNTGELFF
clone size: -; J gene: TRBJ1-1; D gene: -; V gene: TRBV10-1; CDR3 DNA: TGCGCCAGCAGTGGGGCGGGAGGCACTGAAGCTTTCTTT; CDR3 protein: CASSGAGGTEAFF
clone size: -; J gene: TRBJ1-1; D gene: -; V gene: TRBV5-1; CDR3 DNA: TGCGCCAGCAGTAAGCCTCTCAGTGGGGAGACTGAAGCTTTCTTT; CDR3 protein: CASSKPLSGETEAFF
clone size: -; J gene: TRBJ2-3; D gene: -; V gene: TRBV10-2; CDR3 DNA: TGCGCCAGCAGGGAAAAGGCTAGCGGCACAGATACGCAGTATTTT; CDR3 protein: CASREKASGTDTQYF
clone size: -; J gene: TRBJ1-1; D gene: -; V gene: TRBV18; CDR3 DNA: TGTGCCAGCTCACCCGCGACAGGCGGAGGTACTGAAGCTTTCTTT; CDR3 protein: CASSPATGGGTEAFF
clone size: -; J gene: TRBJ2-2; D gene: TRBD2; V gene: TRBV29-1; CDR3 DNA: TGCAGCGTTAGGGCGGGAGCCCCCGGGGAGCTGTTTTTT; CDR3 protein: CSVRAGAPGELFF
clone size: once; J gene: TRBJ2-1; D gene: -; V gene: TRBV5-5; CDR3 DNA: TGTGCCAGCAGCTTAGGGTTCGATGAGCAGTTCTTC; CDR3 protein: CASSLGFDEQFF
clone size: -; J gene: TRBJ2-5; D gene: -; V gene: TRBV7-9; CDR3 DNA: TGTGCCAGCAGCTTTCGCGGAGAGACCCAGTACTTC; CDR3 protein: CASSFRGETQYF
clone size: once; J gene: TRBJ2-7; D gene: -; V gene: TRBV18; CDR3 DNA: TGTGCCAGCTCACCACTGTCAAGTGGGTGGGACGGTTCCGAGCAGTACTTC; CDR3 protein: CASSPLSSGWDGSEQYF
clone size: few; J gene: TRBJ2-6; D gene: -; V gene: TRBV5-4; CDR3 DNA: TGTGCCAGCAGCTTGGACAGGGAAGGGGCCAACGTCCTGACTTTC; CDR3 protein: CASSLDREGANVLTF
clone size: -; J gene: TRBJ2-7; D gene: -; V gene: TRBV28; CDR3 DNA: TGTGCCAGCAGTCCCTTTGAGGGTAGCTCCTACGAGCAGTACTTC; CDR3 protein: CASSPFEGSSYEQYF
clone size: -; J gene: TRBJ2-7; D gene: TRBD2; V gene: TRBV28; CDR3 DNA: TGTGCCAGCAGTTTAGCCCAGGGACTAGCGGGAGTCTCCGAGCAGTACTTC; CDR3 protein: CASSLAQGLAGVSEQYF
clone size: -; J gene: TRBJ2-7; D gene: -; V gene: TRBV18; CDR3 DNA: TGTGCCAGCTCACCACGGGGGACGGACCAGTACGAGCAGTACTTC; CDR3 protein: CASSPRGTDQYEQYF
clone size: -; J gene: TRBJ2-7; D gene: -; V gene: TRBV21-1; CDR3 DNA: TGTGCCAGCAGCAAATGCCTGAAGGGACAGCCCTACGAGCAGTACTTC; CDR3 protein: CASSKCLKGQPYEQYF
clone size: once; J gene: TRBJ2-7; D gene: -; V gene: TRBV5-1; CDR3 DNA: TGCGCCAGCAGCGAACAGGGCTACGAGCAGTACTTC; CDR3 protein: CASSEQGYEQYF
clone size: -; J gene: TRBJ1-1; D gene: -; V gene: TRBV14; CDR3 DNA: TGTGCCAGCAGCCAAGATGTGATGACAAGATACACTGAAGCTTTCTTT; CDR3 protein: CASSQDVMTRYTEAFF
clone size: -; J gene: TRBJ2-7; D gene: -; V gene: TRBV10-3; CDR3 DNA: TGTGCCATCAGTGAGCATCAAGGCGGAACCTACGAGCAGTACTTC; CDR3 protein: CAISEHQGGTYEQYF
clone size: -; J gene: TRBJ2-7; D gene: -; V gene: TRBV6-1; CDR3 DNA: TGTGCCAGCCGTGGGTACGAGCAGTACTTC; CDR3 protein: CASRGYEQYF
clone size: -; J gene: TRBJ1-3; D gene: TRBD1; V gene: TRBV12-5; CDR3 DNA: TGTGCTAGTGGTTTGATCTTGGCGTCGGGCAGGGGGCCAAACTTAGACTTTGGAAACACCATATATTTT; CDR3 protein: CASGLILASGRGPNLDFGNTIYF
clone size: once; J gene: TRBJ1-5; D gene: -; V gene: TRBV7-6; CDR3 DNA: TGTGCCAGCAGCTTAGAGCCCGGCGCTCCACTTCGCAATCAGCCCCAGCATTTT; CDR3 protein: CASSLEPGAPLRNQPQHF
clone size: -; J gene: TRBJ1-5; D gene: TRBD1; V gene: TRBV6-1; CDR3 DNA: TGTGCCAGCAGTGATCAACAGGGGCAGCCCCAGCATTTT; CDR3 protein: CASSDQQGQPQHF
clone size: -; J gene: TRBJ2-2; D gene: TRBD2; V gene: TRBV10-1; CDR3 DNA: TGCGCCAGCCTTGAGGGGCTAGCGGGAGGGAAAGAGGGAACCGGGGAGCTGTTTTTT; CDR3 protein: CASLEGLAGGKEGTGELFF
clone size: -; J gene: TRBJ2-3; D gene: -; V gene: TRBV5-5; CDR3 DNA: TGTGCCAGCAGCTTGGCCGGGACTGCAAACACAGATACGCAGTATTTT; CDR3 protein: CASSLAGTANTDTQYF
clone size: -; J gene: TRBJ2-7; D gene: -; V gene: TRBV4-1; CDR3 DNA: TGCGCCAGCAGCCAAGTATTAGCCCAGCCTGGGCAGTACTTC; CDR3 protein: CASSQVLAQPGQYF
clone size: -; J gene: TRBJ2-2; D gene: -; V gene: TRBV5-6; CDR3 DNA: TGTGCCAGCAGCCCCCGGACCCTCATCAACACCGGGGAGCTGTTTTTT; CDR3 protein: CASSPRTLINTGELFF
clone size: -; J gene: TRBJ1-4; D gene: -; V gene: TRBV2; CDR3 DNA: TGTGCCAGCAGCAGGGAGGGCGAAAAACTGTTTTTT; CDR3 protein: CASSREGEKLFF
clone size: -; J gene: TRBJ2-7; D gene: -; V gene: TRBV28; CDR3 DNA: TGTGCCAGCAGTTTAGACCAGGGTCCGGGAGAGCAGTACTTC; CDR3 protein: CASSLDQGPGEQYF
clone size: -; J gene: TRBJ1-5; D gene: -; V gene: TRBV30; CDR3 DNA: TGTGCCTGGAGTCCCCGGGGGGGCAATCAGCCCCAGCATTTT; CDR3 protein: CAWSPRGGNQPQHF
clone size: -; J gene: TRBJ2-7; D gene: TRBD1; V gene: TRBV7-9; CDR3 DNA: TGTGCCAGCAGTTACGGGACAGTCTCCTACGAGCAGTACTTC; CDR3 protein: CASSYGTVSYEQYF
clone size: -; J gene: TRBJ2-6; D gene: -; V gene: TRBV19; CDR3 DNA: TGTGCCAGTAGGGACAGTCGAAGCTCTGGGGCCAACGTCCTGACTTTC; CDR3 protein: CASRDSRSSGANVLTF
clone size: -; J gene: TRBJ2-7; D gene: -; V gene: TRBV6-7; CDR3 DNA: TGTGCCAGCAGTTACTCAGACTTCTCCTACGAGCAGTACTTC; CDR3 protein: CASSYSDFSYEQYF
clone size: -; J gene: TRBJ2-2; D gene: -; V gene: TRBV7-9; CDR3 DNA: TGTGCCAGCAGCGGTTGGACACCTCTGAACACCGGGGAGCTGTTTTTT; CDR3 protein: CASSGWTPLNTGELFF
clone size: once; J gene: TRBJ2-3; D gene: TRBD2; V gene: TRBV7-9; CDR3 DNA: TGTGCCAGCAGCTTAGCGACGGCTAGCGGGAGGAAAGATACGCAGTATTTT; CDR3 protein: CASSLATASGRKDTQYF
clone size: -; J gene: TRBJ2-5; D gene: -; V gene: TRBV7-3; CDR3 DNA: TGTGCCAGCAGCAAGGGACACCAAGAGACCCAGTACTTC; CDR3 protein: CASSKGHQETQYF
clone size: -; J gene: TRBJ2-7; D gene: -; V gene: TRBV28; CDR3 DNA: TGTGCCAGCAGTTTGAACCCCTACGAGCAGTACTTC; CDR3 protein: CASSLNPYEQYF
clone size: -; J gene: TRBJ2-7; D gene: -; V gene: TRBV6-5; CDR3 DNA: TGTGCCAGCAGTTACTCGATGAGGGGGGGTTCCTACGAGCAGTACTTC; CDR3 protein: CASSYSMRGGSYEQYF
clone size: once; J gene: TRBJ1-5; D gene: TRBD1; V gene: TRBV28; CDR3 DNA: TGTGCCAGCAGTCTCCTCCCGACAGGGTATAGCAATCAGCCCCAGCATTTT; CDR3 protein: CASSLLPTGYSNQPQHF
clone size: -; J gene: TRBJ1-5; D gene: -; V gene: TRBV9; CDR3 DNA: TGTGCCAGCAGCGTAGAACAGAGTAGCAATCAGCCCCAGCATTTT; CDR3 protein: CASSVEQSSNQPQHF
clone size: -; J gene: TRBJ2-7; D gene: -; V gene: TRBV5-8; CDR3 DNA: TGTGCCAGCAGCGCCGGGCTATATCACGAGCAGTACTTC; CDR3 protein: CASSAGLYHEQYF
clone size: -; J gene: TRBJ2-3; D gene: -; V gene: TRBV21-1; CDR3 DNA: TGTGCCAGCAGCCAAAAAACTCCGGGACTAGCGGGAGTTTGGGCCCTCACAGATACGCAGTATTTT; CDR3 protein: CASSQKTPGLAGVWALTDTQYF